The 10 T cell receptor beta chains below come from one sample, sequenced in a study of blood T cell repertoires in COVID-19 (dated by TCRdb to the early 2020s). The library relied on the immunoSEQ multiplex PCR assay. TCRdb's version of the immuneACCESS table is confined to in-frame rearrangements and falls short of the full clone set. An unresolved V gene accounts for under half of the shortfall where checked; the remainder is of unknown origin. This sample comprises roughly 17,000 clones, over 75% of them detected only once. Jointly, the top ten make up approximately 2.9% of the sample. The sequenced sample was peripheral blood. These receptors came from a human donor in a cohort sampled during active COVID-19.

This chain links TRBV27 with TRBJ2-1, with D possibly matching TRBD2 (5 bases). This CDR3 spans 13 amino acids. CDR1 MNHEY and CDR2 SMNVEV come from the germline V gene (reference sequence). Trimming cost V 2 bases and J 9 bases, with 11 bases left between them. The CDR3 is CASSLGLAREQFF. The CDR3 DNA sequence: TGTGCCAGCAGTTTAGGCCTAGCCCGTGAGCAGTTCTTC.

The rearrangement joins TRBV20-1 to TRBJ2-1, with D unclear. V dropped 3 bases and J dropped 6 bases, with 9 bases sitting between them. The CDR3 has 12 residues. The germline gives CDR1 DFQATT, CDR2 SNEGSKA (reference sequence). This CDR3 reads CSASGLFNEQFF. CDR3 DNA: TGCAGTGCTAGTGGGCTGTTCAATGAGCAGTTCTTC.

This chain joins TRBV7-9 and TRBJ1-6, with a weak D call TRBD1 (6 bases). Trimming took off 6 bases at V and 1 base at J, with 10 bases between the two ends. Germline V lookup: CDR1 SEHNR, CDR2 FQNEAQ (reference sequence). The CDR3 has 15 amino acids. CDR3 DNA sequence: TGTGCCAGCAGACTCGGGACATCCTATAATTCACCCCTCCACTTT. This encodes CASRLGTSYNSPLHF.

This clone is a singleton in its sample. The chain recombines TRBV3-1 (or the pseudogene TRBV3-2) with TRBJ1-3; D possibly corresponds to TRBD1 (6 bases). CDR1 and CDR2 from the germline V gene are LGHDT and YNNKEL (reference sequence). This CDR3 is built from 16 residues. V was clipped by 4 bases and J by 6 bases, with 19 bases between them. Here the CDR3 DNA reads TGTGCCAGCAGCCCGCCGCAGGGGTGGGAAGAAAACACCATATATTTT. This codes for CASSPPQGWEENTIYF.

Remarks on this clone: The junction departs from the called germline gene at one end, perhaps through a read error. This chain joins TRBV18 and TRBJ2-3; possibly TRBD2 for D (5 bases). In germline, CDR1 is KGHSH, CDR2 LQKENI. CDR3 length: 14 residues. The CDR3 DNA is TGTGCCAGCTCACTTGAGGCTAGCAGAGATACGCAGTATTTT. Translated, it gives CASSLEASRDTQYF.

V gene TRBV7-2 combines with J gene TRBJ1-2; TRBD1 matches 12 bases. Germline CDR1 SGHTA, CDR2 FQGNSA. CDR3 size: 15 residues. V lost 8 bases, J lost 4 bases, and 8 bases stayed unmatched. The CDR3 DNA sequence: TGTGCCAGCGCGTTAGGGACAGGGGGCGCCTATGGCTACACCTTC. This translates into CASALGTGGAYGYTF.

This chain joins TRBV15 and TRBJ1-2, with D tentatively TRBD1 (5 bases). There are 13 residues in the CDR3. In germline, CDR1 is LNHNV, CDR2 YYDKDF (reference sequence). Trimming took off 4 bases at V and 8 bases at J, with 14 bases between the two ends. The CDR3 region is CATSTLGGEGYTF. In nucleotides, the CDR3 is TGTGCCACCAGCACCTTGGGGGGGGAAGGCTACACCTTC. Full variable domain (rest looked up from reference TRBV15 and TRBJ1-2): DAMVIQNPRYQVTQFGKPVTLSCSQTLNHNVMYWYQQKSSQAPKLLFHYYDKDFNNEADTPDNFQSRRPNTSFCFLDIRSPGLGDTAMYLCATSTLGGEGYTFGSGTRLTVV.

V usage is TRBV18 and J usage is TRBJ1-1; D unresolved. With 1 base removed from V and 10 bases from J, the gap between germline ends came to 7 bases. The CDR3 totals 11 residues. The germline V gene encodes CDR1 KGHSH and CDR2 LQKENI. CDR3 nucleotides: TGTGCCAGCTCACCACGAGAGGCAGCTTTCTTT. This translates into CASSPREAAFF.

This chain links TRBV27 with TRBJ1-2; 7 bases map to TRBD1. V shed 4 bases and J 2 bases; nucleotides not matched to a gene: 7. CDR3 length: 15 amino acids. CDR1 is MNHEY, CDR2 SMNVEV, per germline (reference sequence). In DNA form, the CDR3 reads TGTGCCAGCAGTTCTTCCGGGACAGTAAACTATGGCTACACCTTC. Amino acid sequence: CASSSSGTVNYGYTF.

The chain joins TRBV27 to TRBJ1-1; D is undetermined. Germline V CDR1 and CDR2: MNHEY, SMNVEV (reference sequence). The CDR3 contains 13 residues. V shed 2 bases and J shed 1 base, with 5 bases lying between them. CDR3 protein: CASSLLRNTEAFF. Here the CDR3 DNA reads TGTGCCAGCAGTTTACTTAGGAACACTGAAGCTTTCTTT.